The rows below give T cell receptor beta chains drawn from one sample of a study of blood T cells in healthy people across ages. A single record per CDR3 protein comes from TCRdb applying MiXCR to the 5' RACE reads. The sample comprises hundreds of thousands of distinct CDR3 sequences, about 42% of which are singletons, and 20% to 25% rests with the top ten. Input material: blood. These receptor sequences come from a woman aged 55-70 years in good health. Both conserved end residues are trimmed from each CDR3. Expanded clones are given a class, and other clones once, few, many or no size at all.

TRBV29-1	TRBJ2-3	many	SVASGRGADTQY
TRBV6-1	TRBJ2-7	many	ASSAGGGYEQY
TRBV11-2	TRBJ1-1	many	ASSFERGEAF
TRBV28	NA	NA	ASTTLGETQY
TRBV7-2	TRBJ2-5	NA	ASSLGVAGGGQETQY
TRBV20-1	TRBJ2-6	few	SAARTGGTGANVLT
TRBV13	TRBJ1-4	many	ASSPGQNDEGEKLF
TRBV5-6	TRBJ2-7	few	ASSLRGGPYEQY
TRBV5-1	TRBJ2-5	NA	ASSLDREGQETQY
TRBV6-1	TRBJ2-3	NA	ASSGPGTGGIDTQY
TRBV9	TRBJ2-1	NA	ASSVRAGGGTQETQF
TRBV5-1	TRBJ2-5	NA	ASSLYGTGQETQY
TRBV12-3/TRBV12-4	TRBJ1-2	many	ASTKQGFNYGYT
TRBV29-1	TRBJ2-1	NA	SAIYLNNEQF
TRBV12-3/TRBV12-4	TRBJ2-1	NA	ASAGGPSYNEQF
TRBV18	TRBJ2-5	NA	ASSPGDRSKEQY
TRBV9	TRBJ2-3	NA	ASGPGADTQY
TRBV10-3	TRBJ2-5	many	ATGDGYQETQY
TRBV6-1	TRBJ2-1	many	ASNKAGLNYNEQF
TRBV20-1	TRBJ2-7	NA	SARDSASGGPYEQY
TRBV4-1	TRBJ2-1	NA	ASSQDSPSSYNEQF
TRBV6-2/TRBV6-3	TRBJ2-6	NA	ASSYSTDRGGSGANVLT
TRBV25-1	TRBJ1-6	NA	ASSENLNNSPLH
TRBV20-1	TRBJ2-7	NA	SAIHYEQY
TRBV25-1	TRBJ2-1	few	ASSKAGGDNEQF
TRBV12-3/TRBV12-4	TRBJ2-3	NA	ASSLTGINTDTQY
TRBV7-2	TRBJ2-3	NA	ASSGRRSDTQY
TRBV4-3	TRBJ2-6	NA	ASSLRLAGVSGANVLT
TRBV7-2	TRBJ2-3	once	ASSLVGASANTQY
TRBV6-6	TRBJ2-5	NA	ASSYEGFQTETQY
TRBV20-1	TRBJ1-2	NA	SARVTATTGTYGYT
TRBV7-9	TRBJ2-7	many	ASSLAWDEQY
TRBV27	TRBJ1-1	NA	ASSLPTRTGASEAF
TRBV3-1	TRBJ2-3	NA	ASSRVAGQDTQY
TRBV20-1	TRBJ2-5	few	SARDPWTGPQETQY
TRBV30	TRBJ2-7	many	AWRWDTDSEQY
TRBV27	TRBJ2-7	NA	ASSADRGQKAEQY
TRBV5-1	TRBJ2-7	NA	ASSIGQGVTYEQY
TRBV6-1	TRBJ2-5	NA	ATQDYPQETQY
TRBV11-2	TRBJ2-3	NA	ASSLVGTAGDTQY
TRBV20-1	TRBJ2-7	NA	SAIGLVGDEQY
TRBV28	TRBJ2-7	NA	TSSFFGGPSYEQY
TRBV4-2	TRBJ2-5	few	ASSQSTTSPQETQY
TRBV2	TRBJ1-4	few	ASSDREKLF